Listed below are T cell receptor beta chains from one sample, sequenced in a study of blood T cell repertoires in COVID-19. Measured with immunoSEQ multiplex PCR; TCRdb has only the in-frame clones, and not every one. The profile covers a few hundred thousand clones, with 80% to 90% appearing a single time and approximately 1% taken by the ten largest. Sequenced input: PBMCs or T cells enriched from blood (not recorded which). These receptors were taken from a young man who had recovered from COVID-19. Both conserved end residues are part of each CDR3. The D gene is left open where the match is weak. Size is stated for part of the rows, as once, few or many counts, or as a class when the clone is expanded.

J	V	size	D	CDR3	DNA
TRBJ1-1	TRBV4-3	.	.	CASSQDVGEAFF	TGCGCCAGCAGCCAAGATGTCGGTGAAGCTTTCTTT
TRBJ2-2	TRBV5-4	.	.	CASSSQGLSVGGELFF	TGTGCCAGCAGCTCTCAAGGCTTAAGCGTCGGCGGGGAGCTGTTTTTT
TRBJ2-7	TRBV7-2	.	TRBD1	CASSFRTRGHREQYF	TGTGCCAGCAGCTTTAGGACAAGGGGGCACCGCGAGCAGTACTTC
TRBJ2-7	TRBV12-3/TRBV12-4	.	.	CASSFKGQYEQYF	TGTGCCAGCAGTTTCAAGGGACAATACGAGCAGTACTTC
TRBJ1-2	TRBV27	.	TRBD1	CASSLGGQGNPSYGYTF	TGTGCCAGCAGTTTAGGAGGACAGGGGAACCCTAGCTATGGCTACACCTTC
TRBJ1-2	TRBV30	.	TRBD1	CAWTTPGQGAHSYGYTF	TGTGCCTGGACTACGCCGGGACAGGGGGCGCACAGCTATGGCTACACCTTC
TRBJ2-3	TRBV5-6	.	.	CASSLRSGLTDTQYF	TGTGCCAGCAGTCTTCGAAGCGGACTCACAGATACGCAGTATTTT
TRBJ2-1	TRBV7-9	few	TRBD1	CASSRDRGSGRAYNEQFF	TGTGCCAGCAGCCGGGACAGGGGAAGCGGGAGAGCCTACAATGAGCAGTTCTTC
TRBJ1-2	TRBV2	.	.	CASSVDRGWDGYTF	TGTGCCAGCAGTGTGGACCGGGGGTGGGATGGCTACACCTTC
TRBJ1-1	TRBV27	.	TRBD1	CASSWRSQGAYTEAFF	TGTGCCAGCAGTTGGAGATCACAGGGGGCATACACTGAAGCTTTCTTT
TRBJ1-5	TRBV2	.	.	CASSEASLRGQPQHF	TGTGCCAGCAGTGAAGCGAGCTTAAGAGGGCAGCCCCAGCATTTT
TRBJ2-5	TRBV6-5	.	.	CASSRDWGGGETQYF	TGTGCCAGCAGCCGCGATTGGGGTGGGGGGGAGACCCAGTACTTC
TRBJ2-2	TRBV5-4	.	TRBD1	CASSRPPGTGPTGELFF	TGTGCCAGCAGCCGCCCCCCCGGGACAGGGCCCACCGGGGAGCTGTTTTTT
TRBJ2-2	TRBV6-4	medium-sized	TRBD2	CASSEGLDTGELFF	TGTGCCAGCAGTGAGGGACTAGACACCGGGGAGCTGTTTTTT
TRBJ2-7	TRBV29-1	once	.	CSVEDPFRGYEQYF	TGCAGCGTTGAAGATCCCTTTAGAGGCTACGAGCAGTACTTC
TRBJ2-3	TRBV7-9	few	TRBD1	CASSPRGGVVSTDTQYF	TGTGCCAGCAGCCCCAGAGGGGGCGTTGTAAGCACAGATACGCAGTATTTT
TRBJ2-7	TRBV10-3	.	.	CAISGGDREGTEQYF	TGTGCCATCAGCGGGGGGGACAGGGAAGGTACCGAGCAGTACTTC
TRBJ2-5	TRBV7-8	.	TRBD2	CASSLTSGGYQETQYF	TGTGCCAGCAGCCTAACTAGCGGGGGCTACCAAGAGACCCAGTACTTC
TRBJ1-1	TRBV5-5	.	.	CASRQTADPTEAFF	TGTGCCAGCAGACAAACAGCGGACCCGACTGAAGCTTTCTTT
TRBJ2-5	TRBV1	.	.	CTSSQVFGQETQYF	TGCACCAGCAGCCAAGTATTCGGTCAAGAGACCCAGTACTTC
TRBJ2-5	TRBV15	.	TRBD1	CATSGTGKETQYF	TGTGCCACCAGCGGGACAGGGAAAGAGACCCAGTACTTC
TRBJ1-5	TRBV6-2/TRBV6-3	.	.	CASSYSTINQPQHF	TGTGCCAGCAGTTACTCCACAATCAATCAGCCCCAGCATTTT
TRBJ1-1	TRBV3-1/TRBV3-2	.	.	CASSLTATEAFF	TGTGCCAGCAGCCTTACAGCAACTGAAGCTTTCTTT
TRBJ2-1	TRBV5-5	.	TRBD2	CASSSLAGVNNEQFF	TGTGCCAGCAGCTCACTAGCGGGGGTGAACAATGAGCAGTTCTTC
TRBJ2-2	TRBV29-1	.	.	CSVGHRATGELFF	TGCAGCGTGGGTCACAGGGCTACCGGGGAGCTGTTTTTT